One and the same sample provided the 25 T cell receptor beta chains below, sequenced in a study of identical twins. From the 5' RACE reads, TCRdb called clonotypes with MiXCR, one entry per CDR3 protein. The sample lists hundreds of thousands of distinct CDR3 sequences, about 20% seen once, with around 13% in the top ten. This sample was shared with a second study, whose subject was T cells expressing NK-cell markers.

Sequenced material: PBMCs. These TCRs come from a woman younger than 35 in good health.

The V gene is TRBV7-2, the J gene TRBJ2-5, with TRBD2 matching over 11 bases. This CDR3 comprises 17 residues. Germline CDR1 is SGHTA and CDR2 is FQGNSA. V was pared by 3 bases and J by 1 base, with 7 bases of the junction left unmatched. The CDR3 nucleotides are TGTGCCAGCAGCTTCGGACTAGCGGGTACACGCCAAGAGACCCAGTACTTC. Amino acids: CASSFGLAGTRQETQYF.

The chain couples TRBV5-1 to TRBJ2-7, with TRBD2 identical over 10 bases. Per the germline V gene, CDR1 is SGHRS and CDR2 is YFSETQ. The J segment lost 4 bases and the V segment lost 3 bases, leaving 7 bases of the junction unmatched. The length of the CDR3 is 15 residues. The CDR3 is CASSSGATSGYEQYF. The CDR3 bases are TGCGCCAGCAGCTCGGGAGCGACTAGCGGGTACGAGCAGTACTTC.

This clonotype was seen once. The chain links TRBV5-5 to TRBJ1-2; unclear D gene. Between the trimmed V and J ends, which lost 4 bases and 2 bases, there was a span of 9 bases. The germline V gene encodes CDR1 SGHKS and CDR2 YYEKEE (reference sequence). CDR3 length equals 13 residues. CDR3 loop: CASSIAANYGYTF. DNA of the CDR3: TGTGCCAGCAGCATCGCCGCAAACTATGGCTACACCTTC.

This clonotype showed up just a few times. CDR3 nucleotide sequence: TGTGCCAGCAGCTTCGGGGGAGGGCCCTCGGGAGATACGCAGTATTTT. Amino acids: CASSFGGGPSGDTQYF. The chain is built from TRBV7-2 and TRBJ2-3; 7 bases line up with TRBD2. V was pared by 3 bases and J by 5 bases, with 11 bases of the junction left unmatched. CDR1 and CDR2 (germline): SGHTA, FQGNSA. This CDR3 has 16 residues.

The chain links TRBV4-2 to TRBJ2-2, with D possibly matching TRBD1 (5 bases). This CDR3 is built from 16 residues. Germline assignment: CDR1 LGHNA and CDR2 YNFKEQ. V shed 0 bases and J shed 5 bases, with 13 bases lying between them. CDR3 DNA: TGTGCCAGCAGCCAAGACCAGGAACCAGGGACCGGGGAGCTGTTTTTT. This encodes CASSQDQEPGTGELFF.

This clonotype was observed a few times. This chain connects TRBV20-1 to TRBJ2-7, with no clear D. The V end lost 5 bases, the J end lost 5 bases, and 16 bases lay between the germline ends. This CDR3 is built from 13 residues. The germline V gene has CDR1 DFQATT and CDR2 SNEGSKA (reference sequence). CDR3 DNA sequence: TGCAGTGCTCTGAGTCCCGGTTATGACGAGCAGTACTTC. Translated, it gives CSALSPGYDEQYF.

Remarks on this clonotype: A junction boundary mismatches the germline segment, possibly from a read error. The CDR3 nucleotides are TGTGTCAGCAGAAACCGGGGGTCCTCCCAAGAGACCCAGTACTTC. It codes for CVSRNRGSSQETQYF. The chain carries TRBV6-1 and TRBJ2-5, with D possibly TRBD2 on 6 matching bases. The CDR3 is made up of 15 amino acids. In germline, CDR1 is MNHNS, CDR2 SASEGT.

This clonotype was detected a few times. The CDR3 loop reads CSARVRVEAFF. DNA of the CDR3: TGCAGTGCTAGAGTCCGGGTTGAAGCTTTCTTT. The V call is TRBV20-1, the J call TRBJ1-1, with D uncertain. CDR1 and CDR2 from the germline V gene are DFQATT and SNEGSKA (reference sequence). The length of the CDR3 is 11 residues. Trimming took 1 base from V and 7 from J, leaving 7 bases between them.

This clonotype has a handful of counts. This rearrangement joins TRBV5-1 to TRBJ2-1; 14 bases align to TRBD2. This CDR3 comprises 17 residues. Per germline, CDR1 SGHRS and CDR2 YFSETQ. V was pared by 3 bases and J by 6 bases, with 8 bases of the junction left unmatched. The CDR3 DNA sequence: TGCGCCAGCAGCTCCGGGACTAGCGGGAGCGCTCGCAATGAGCAGTTCTTC. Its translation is CASSSGTSGSARNEQFF.

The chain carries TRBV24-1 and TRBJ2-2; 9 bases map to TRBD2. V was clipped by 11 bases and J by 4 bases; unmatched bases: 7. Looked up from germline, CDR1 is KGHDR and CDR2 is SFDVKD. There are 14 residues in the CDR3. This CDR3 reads CASSRGGVTGELFF. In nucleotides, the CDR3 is TGTGCCAGTAGCCGCGGGGGGGTCACCGGGGAGCTGTTTTTT.

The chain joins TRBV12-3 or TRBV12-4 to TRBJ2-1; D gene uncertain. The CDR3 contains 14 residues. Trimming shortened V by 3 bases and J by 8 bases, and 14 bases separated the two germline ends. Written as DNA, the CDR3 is TGTGCCAGCAGTTTCCGTGTTAGTGAGTATGAGCAGTTCTTC. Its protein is CASSFRVSEYEQFF.

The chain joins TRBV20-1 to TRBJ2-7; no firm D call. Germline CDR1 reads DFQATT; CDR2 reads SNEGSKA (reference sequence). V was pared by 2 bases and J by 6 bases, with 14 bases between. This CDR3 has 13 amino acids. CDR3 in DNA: TGCAGTGCTAGACCTGGGCCTTCAAGCGAGCAGTACTTC. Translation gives CSARPGPSSEQYF.

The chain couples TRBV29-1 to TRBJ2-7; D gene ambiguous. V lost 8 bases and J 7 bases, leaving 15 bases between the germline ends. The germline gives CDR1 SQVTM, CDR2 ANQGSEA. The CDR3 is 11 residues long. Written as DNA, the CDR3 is TGCAGCTTACGGACCGGTGCAGAGCAGTACTTC. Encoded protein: CSLRTGAEQYF.

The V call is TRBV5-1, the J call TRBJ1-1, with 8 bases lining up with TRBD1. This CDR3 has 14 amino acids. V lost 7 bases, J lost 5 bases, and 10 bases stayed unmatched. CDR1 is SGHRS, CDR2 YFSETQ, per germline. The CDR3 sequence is CASGKQGEWTEAFF. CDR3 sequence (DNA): TGCGCCAGCGGCAAACAGGGGGAGTGGACTGAAGCTTTCTTT. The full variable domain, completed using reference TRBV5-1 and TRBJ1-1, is KAGVTQTPRYLIKTRGQQVTLSCSPISGHRSVSWYQQTPGQGLQFLFEYFSETQRNKGNFPGRFSGRQFSNSRSEMNVSTLELGDSALYLCASGKQGEWTEAFFGQGTRLTVV.

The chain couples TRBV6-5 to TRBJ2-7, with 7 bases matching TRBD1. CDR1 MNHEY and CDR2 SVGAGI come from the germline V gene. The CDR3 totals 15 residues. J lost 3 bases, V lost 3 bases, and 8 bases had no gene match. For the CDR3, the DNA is TGTGCCAGCAGTTATTCGCTACAGGGGATCTACGAGCAGTACTTC. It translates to CASSYSLQGIYEQYF.

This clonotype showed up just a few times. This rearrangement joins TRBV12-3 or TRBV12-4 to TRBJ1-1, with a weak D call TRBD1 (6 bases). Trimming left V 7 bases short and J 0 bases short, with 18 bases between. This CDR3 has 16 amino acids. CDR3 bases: TGTGCCAGCACCCGCGGGACACCTTCGATGAACACTGAAGCTTTCTTT. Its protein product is CASTRGTPSMNTEAFF.

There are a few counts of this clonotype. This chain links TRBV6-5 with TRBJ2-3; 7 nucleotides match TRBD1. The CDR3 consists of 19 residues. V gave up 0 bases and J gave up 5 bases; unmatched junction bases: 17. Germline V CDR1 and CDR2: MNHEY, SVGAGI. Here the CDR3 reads CASSYSKLSPQGKGDTQYF. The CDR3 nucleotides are TGTGCCAGCAGTTACTCGAAACTTTCCCCACAGGGGAAAGGAGATACGCAGTATTTT.

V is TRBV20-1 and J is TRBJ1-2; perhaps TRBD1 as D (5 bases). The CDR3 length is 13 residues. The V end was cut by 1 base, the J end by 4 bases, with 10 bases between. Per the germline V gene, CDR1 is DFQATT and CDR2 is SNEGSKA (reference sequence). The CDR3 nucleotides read TGCAGTGCTAGAGGGAGGCAGGGCTATGGCTACACCTTC. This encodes CSARGRQGYGYTF.

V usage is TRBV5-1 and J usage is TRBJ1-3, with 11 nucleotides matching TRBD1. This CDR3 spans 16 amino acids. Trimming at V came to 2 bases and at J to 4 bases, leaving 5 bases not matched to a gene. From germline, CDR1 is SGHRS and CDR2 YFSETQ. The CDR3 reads CASSFGQGAIGNTIYF. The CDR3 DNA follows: TGCGCCAGCAGCTTCGGACAGGGGGCGATCGGAAACACCATATATTTT.

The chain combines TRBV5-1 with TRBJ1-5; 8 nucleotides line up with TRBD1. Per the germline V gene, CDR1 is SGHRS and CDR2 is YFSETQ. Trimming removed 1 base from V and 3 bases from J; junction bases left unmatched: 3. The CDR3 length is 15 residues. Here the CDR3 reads CASSLSDRANQPQHF. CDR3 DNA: TGCGCCAGCAGCTTGTCGGACAGGGCCAATCAGCCCCAGCATTTT. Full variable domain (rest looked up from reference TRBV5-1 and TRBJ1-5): KAGVTQTPRYLIKTRGQQVTLSCSPISGHRSVSWYQQTPGQGLQFLFEYFSETQRNKGNFPGRFSGRQFSNSRSEMNVSTLELGDSALYLCASSLSDRANQPQHFGDGTRLSIL.

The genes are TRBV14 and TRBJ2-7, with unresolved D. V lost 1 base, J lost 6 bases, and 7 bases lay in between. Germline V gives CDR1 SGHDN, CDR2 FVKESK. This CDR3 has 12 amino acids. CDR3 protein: CASSQVDGEQYF. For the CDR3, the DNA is TGTGCCAGCAGCCAAGTTGATGGCGAGCAGTACTTC.

The DNA for the CDR3 is TGTGCCAGCAGCTACAGTTCTGGTCCCCTCCACTTT. Its translation is CASSYSSGPLHF. V usage is TRBV7-9 and J usage is TRBJ1-6; D is uncertain. V lost 4 bases, J lost 13 bases, and 11 bases lay in between. Germline V gene lookup returns CDR1 SEHNR and CDR2 FQNEAQ (reference sequence). The CDR3 is 12 residues long.

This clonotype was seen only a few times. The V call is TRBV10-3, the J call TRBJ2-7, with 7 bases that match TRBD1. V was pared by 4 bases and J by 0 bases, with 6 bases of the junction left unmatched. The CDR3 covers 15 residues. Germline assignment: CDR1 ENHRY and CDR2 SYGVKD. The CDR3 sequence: CAISGGRDSSYEQYF. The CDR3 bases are TGTGCCATCAGTGGCGGACGGGACAGCTCCTACGAGCAGTACTTC.

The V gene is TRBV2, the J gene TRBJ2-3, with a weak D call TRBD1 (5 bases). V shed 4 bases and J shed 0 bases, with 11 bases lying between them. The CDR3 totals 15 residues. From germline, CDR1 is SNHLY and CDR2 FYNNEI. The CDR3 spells CASSVRTQSTDTQYF. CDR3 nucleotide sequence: TGTGCCAGCAGTGTGCGGACACAGAGCACAGATACGCAGTATTTT.

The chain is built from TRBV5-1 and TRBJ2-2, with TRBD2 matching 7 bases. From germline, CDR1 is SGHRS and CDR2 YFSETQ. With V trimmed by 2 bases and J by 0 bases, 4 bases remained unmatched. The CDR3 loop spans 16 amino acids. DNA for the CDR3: TGCGCCAGCAGCTTTAGCGGGCCCACGAACACCGGGGAGCTGTTTTTT. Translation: CASSFSGPTNTGELFF. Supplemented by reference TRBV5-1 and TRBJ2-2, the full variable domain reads KAGVTQTPRYLIKTRGQQVTLSCSPISGHRSVSWYQQTPGQGLQFLFEYFSETQRNKGNFPGRFSGRQFSNSRSEMNVSTLELGDSALYLCASSFSGPTNTGELFFGEGSRLTVL.